This T cell receptor beta chain originates from a study of shared clonotypes between healthy human individuals. From CD4+ cells came CD45RA+ naive and CD45RA-negative memory subsets. In the source study's methods: For the immunoSEQ data, sequences were junction-only without quality scores, so filtering differed. Repertoires were generated with immunoSEQ multiplex PCR, while TCRdb's copy carries only in-frame clones and drops some. V and J calls and clone size are those listed in that table; D and trimming were worked out from the DNA. The data contain 2 million to 2.5 million clones, 85% to 95% of them singletons. General study points: Inspection by rarefaction showed sorted-subset sequencing to be incomplete despite large depth.

Regarding this clone: Its antigen is not known.

Material: naive CD4+ T cells sorted from blood. Indicated subset: CD45RA+ positively selected. The clonotype originates from a man between 18 and 35 years old in good health.

The CDR3 sequence is CASSLVYGLNTEAFF. CDR3 DNA: TGTGCCAGCAGCTTAGTCTACGGCTTGAACACTGAAGCTTTCTTT. The gene calls are TRBV7-2 and TRBJ1-1, with D unresolved. V lost 1 base, J lost 0 bases, and 9 bases lay in between. CDR3 size: 15 residues. Looked up from germline, CDR1 is SGHTA and CDR2 is FQGNSA. Filled out from reference TRBV7-2 and TRBJ1-1, the complete variable domain reads GAGVSQSPSNKVTEKGKDVELRCDPISGHTALYWYRQSLGQGLEFLIYFQGNSAPDKSGLPSDRFSAERTGGSVSTLTIQRTQQEDSAVYLCASSLVYGLNTEAFFGQGTRLTVV.